The 11 T cell receptor beta chains below come from one sample, sequenced in a study of response to subunit inactivated influenza vaccine. Each CDR3 protein gets one entry after TCRdb re-called the RT-PCR reads with MiXCR. The table shows almost 600,000 distinct CDR3 sequences, with approximately 14% occurring only once. The sequencing here drew on PBMCs from blood, taken about 12 days after vaccination. The receptor source for this set is a man in his fifties or sixties who received an inactivated influenza vaccine.

This clonotype was seen many times. This chain joins TRBV7-2 and TRBJ2-6, with a weak D call TRBD1 (6 bases). V was clipped by 0 bases and J by 0 bases, with 15 bases between them. CDR3 length: 19 amino acids. Germline V gene lookup returns CDR1 SGHTA and CDR2 FQGNSA. CDR3 loop: CASSLARSTGSSGANVLTF. The CDR3 DNA is TGTGCCAGCAGCTTAGCGCGAAGTACAGGGTCCTCTGGGGCCAACGTCCTGACTTTC.

This clonotype was found a few times. The chain joins TRBV9 to TRBJ2-2; maybe TRBD1 (5 bases). The germline V and J ends were trimmed by 0 bases and 4 bases, with 10 bases remaining between them. The CDR3 sequence is 15 residues long. The germline V gene encodes CDR1 SGDLS and CDR2 YYNGEE. The CDR3 DNA follows: TGTGCCAGCAGCGTAGAGGGGTTGGGCACCGGGGAGCTGTTTTTT. Translating it yields CASSVEGLGTGELFF.

The chain combines TRBV3-1 with TRBJ2-3, with a possible D match to TRBD2 (5 bases). The CDR3 contains 16 residues. Germline-derived CDR1 and CDR2 are LGHDT and YNNKEL (reference sequence). Trimming shortened V by 0 bases and J by 7 bases, and 17 bases separated the two germline ends. This CDR3 reads CASSQDPSARGNTQYF. The CDR3 coding sequence is TGTGCCAGCAGCCAAGATCCCTCTGCTCGGGGAAATACGCAGTATTTT.

This clonotype has ten or more counts. V is TRBV3-1 and J is TRBJ2-3, with 12 bases that match TRBD2. Germline-derived CDR1 and CDR2 are LGHDT and YNNKEL (reference sequence). With V trimmed by 1 base and J by 8 bases, 7 bases remained unmatched. The CDR3 has 16 residues. This chain's CDR3 is CASSQGTSGRSRTQYF. In DNA form, the CDR3 reads TGTGCCAGCAGCCAAGGAACTAGCGGGAGGTCACGTACGCAGTATTTT.

This clonotype appeared a few times. The chain carries TRBV27 and TRBJ2-5, with D unclear. Per the germline V gene, CDR1 is MNHEY and CDR2 is SMNVEV (reference sequence). The CDR3 is 14 residues long. Deletions cut 6 bases from V and 2 bases from J, with 13 bases between. CDR3 sequence (DNA): TGTGCCAGCAGCCCTGACTTTACACAAGAGACCCAGTACTTC. This encodes CASSPDFTQETQYF.

CDR3 amino acids: CASSQVAGLNTEAFF. The DNA of the CDR3 is TGTGCCAGCAGCCAAGTAGCCGGACTGAACACTGAAGCTTTCTTT. The J gene is TRBJ1-1, the V gene TRBV14, with D uncertain. Per the germline V gene, CDR1 is SGHDN and CDR2 is FVKESK. The length of the CDR3 is 15 residues. With 1 base removed from V and 0 bases from J, the gap between germline ends came to 9 bases.

Only a few counts were recorded for this clonotype. V and J are TRBV20-1 and TRBJ2-1; D gene unclear. Trimming removed 3 bases at V and 7 bases at J, with 7 bases between. CDR3 length equals 11 residues. CDR1 and CDR2 (germline): DFQATT, SNEGSKA (reference sequence). In DNA form, the CDR3 reads TGCAGTGCTAGTGACCTTAATGAGCAGTTCTTC. It yields the protein CSASDLNEQFF.

This clonotype has just a few counts. V is TRBV5-1 and J is TRBJ1-5; no firm D call. The CDR3 is made up of 15 amino acids. V shed 0 bases and J shed 5 bases, with 12 bases lying between them. Germline V gene lookup returns CDR1 SGHRS and CDR2 YFSETQ. The CDR3, as DNA: TGCGCCAGCAGCTTGGAGGGAGATGCACATCAGCCCCAGCATTTT. Translated, it gives CASSLEGDAHQPQHF.

This clonotype has ten or more counts. The J gene is TRBJ2-7, the V gene TRBV15; a weak D match, TRBD2 (6 bases). The CDR3 contains 14 residues. V shed 4 bases and J shed 7 bases, with 17 bases lying between them. Germline V gene sequence: CDR1 LNHNV, CDR2 YYDKDF (reference sequence). The CDR3 spells CATSKQEGPREQYF. The CDR3 DNA follows: TGTGCCACCAGCAAGCAGGAGGGCCCTCGGGAGCAGTACTTC.

The V gene is TRBV6-2 or TRBV6-3, the J gene TRBJ2-3, with 12 nucleotides matching TRBD2. V shed 2 bases, J shed 1 base, and the junction held 13 bases outside the gene matches. CDR1 and CDR2 (germline): MNHEY, SVGEGT. This CDR3 has 20 residues. In DNA form, the CDR3 reads TGTGCCAGCAGTTACCTCGGACTAGCGGGACAAAGCCCTTGCACAGATACGCAGTATTTT. Translating gives CASSYLGLAGQSPCTDTQYF.

This chain connects TRBV29-1 to TRBJ1-2; TRBD1 matches 8 bases. The germline CDR1 and CDR2 sequences are SQVTM and ANQGSEA. This CDR3 has 13 residues. V dropped 3 bases and J dropped 4; count of bases not matched to a gene: 4. CDR3 loop: CSVEAGQVYGYTF. CDR3 sequence (DNA): TGCAGCGTTGAGGCGGGACAGGTCTATGGCTACACCTTC.